Below, one T cell receptor beta chain is given with its context. Its antigen is unknown. The data originate from a study of shared clonotypes between healthy human individuals. Study-level information: Per donor, CD8 memory used one plate, CD8 naive used two, CD4 memory used three and CD4 naive used three.

The CD4+ fraction was divided into a CD45RA+ naive subset and a CD45RA-negative memory subset. This CDR3 has 15 amino acids. V lost 2 bases and J lost 13; bases outside the gene matches: 10. Germline lookup yields CDR1 SNHLY and CDR2 FYNNEI. Study findings and constraints: Naive CD4 clonotypes were shared across a handful of donors at 4% to 5%. Owing to a small donor count, the genetic and exposure-history diversity represented was limited.

The table came from immunoSEQ multiplex PCR; TCRdb's copy has only in-frame clones and leaves some out. The sample lists around 940,000 clones; 76% were seen once. This TCR came from a man aged 18 to 30 in good health. V and J are TRBV2 and TRBJ1-4; 10 positions agree with TRBD1. Sequences were obtained from memory CD4+ T cells sorted from blood. Subset given: CD45RA-negative fraction. In DNA form, the CDR3 reads TGTGCCAGCAGTGAAACGAGACAGGGGGCGAAGGGACTGTTTTTT. Protein: CASSETRQGAKGLFF.